This T cell receptor (beta chain) derives from a study of a mutant IDH1 vaccine in newly diagnosed glioma. There are 15 residues in the CDR3. Trimming took 0 bases from V and 2 from J, leaving 12 bases between them. CDR1 and CDR2 (germline): SQVTM, ANQGSEA. About this clone: Its antigen is not identified.

Time point defined: week 5, during vaccination. Topical imiquimod accompanied each vaccine dose, which consisted of 300 ug of mutant IDH1 20-mer peptide. TCRdb's copy holds only in-frame clones and misses some; the assay was immunoSEQ multiplex PCR. The sample has 45,000 to 65,000 clones, approximately 82% seen once. The chain carries TRBV29-1 and TRBJ2-3; a possible D gene is TRBD2 (6 bases). Material: PBMCs, obtained from a glioma patient whose treatment included an IDH1 peptide vaccine. This receptor was obtained from a woman aged 18-29 years with glioma. Some clones in this sample may be carry-over from other donors' samples. CDR3 residues: CSVEELARATDTQYF. The CDR3 DNA is TGCAGCGTTGAAGAACTAGCCAGGGCCACAGATACGCAGTATTTT.